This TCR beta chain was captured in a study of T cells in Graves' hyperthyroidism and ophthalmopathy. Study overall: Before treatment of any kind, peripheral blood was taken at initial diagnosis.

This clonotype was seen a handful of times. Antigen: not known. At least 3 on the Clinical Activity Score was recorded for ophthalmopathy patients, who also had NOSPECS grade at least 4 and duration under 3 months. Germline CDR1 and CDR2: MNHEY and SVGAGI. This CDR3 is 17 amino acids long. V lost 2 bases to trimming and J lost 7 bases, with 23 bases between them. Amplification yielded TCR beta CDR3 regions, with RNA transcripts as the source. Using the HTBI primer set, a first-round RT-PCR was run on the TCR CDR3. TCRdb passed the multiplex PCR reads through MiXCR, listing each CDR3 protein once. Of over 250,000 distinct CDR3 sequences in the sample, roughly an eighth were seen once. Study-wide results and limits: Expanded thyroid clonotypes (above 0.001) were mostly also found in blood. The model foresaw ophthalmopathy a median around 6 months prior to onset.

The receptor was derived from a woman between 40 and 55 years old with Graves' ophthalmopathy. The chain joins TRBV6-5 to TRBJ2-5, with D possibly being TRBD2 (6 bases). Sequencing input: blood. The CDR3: CASSYGGTLRAGGTQYF. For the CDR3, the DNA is TGTGCCAGCAGTTACGGGGGGACTCTCAGGGCCGGCGGGACCCAGTACTTC.